This TCR beta chain comes out of a study of cytomegalovirus exposure and HLA in healthy donors. With 60 Vbeta and 13 Jbeta primers, the PCR was carried out. Assay: immunoSEQ multiplex PCR; the TCRdb copy retains only in-frame clones and omits some. The table has around 150,000 clones, about 81% seen once. From germline, CDR1 is DFQATT and CDR2 SNEGSKA (reference sequence). V was clipped by 6 bases and J by 15 bases, with 17 bases between them. The CDR3 runs to 11 residues. The source material was PBMCs. The receptor was isolated from a girl between 10 and 17 years old in good health and CMV-seropositive. This rearrangement joins TRBV20-1 to TRBJ1-4, with a weak D call TRBD1 (5 bases). CDR3 sequence (DNA): TGCAGTGCCGACCGTTGGGGGGTCATGTTTTTT. It translates to CSADRWGVMFF.